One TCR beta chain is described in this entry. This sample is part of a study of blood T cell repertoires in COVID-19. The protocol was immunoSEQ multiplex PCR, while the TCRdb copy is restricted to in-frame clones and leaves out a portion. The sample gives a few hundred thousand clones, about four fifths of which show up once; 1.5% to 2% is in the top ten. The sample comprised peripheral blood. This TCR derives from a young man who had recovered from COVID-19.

The CDR3, as DNA: TGCAGCGTTGTTCAGGGGACCGCTGAAGCTTTCTTT. This codes for CSVVQGTAEAFF. The chain recombines TRBV29-1 with TRBJ1-1, with TRBD1 as a possible D gene (6 bases). V shed 4 bases and J shed 6 bases, with 12 bases lying between them. This CDR3 contains 12 residues. CDR1 and CDR2 (germline): SQVTM, ANQGSEA. The full variable domain, completed using reference TRBV29-1 and TRBJ1-1, is SAVISQKPSRDICQRGTSLTIQCQVDSQVTMMFWYRQQPGQSLTLIATANQGSEATYESGFVIDKFPISRPNLTFSTLTVSNMSPEDSSIYLCSVVQGTAEAFFGQGTRLTVV.